These T cell receptor beta chains were read from a single sample in a study of CD8+ T cells in alopecia areata. TCRdb's copy holds only in-frame clones and misses some; the assay was immunoSEQ multiplex PCR. This table holds 150,000 to 200,000 clones, roughly 66% found once. The material was CD4+ T cells sorted from blood, obtained at week 24, from a patient treated with tofacitinib. These receptors came from a human donor with alopecia areata. CDR3s include the opening cysteine and the closing phenylalanine or tryptophan. A D gene is named only where the DNA matches it firmly. Clone size appears in some rows only: once, few, many, or a class for an expanded clone.

d_gene	v_gene	j_gene	abundance	CDR3aa	CDR3nt
-	TRBV15	TRBJ1-2	-	CATSRADGDYGYTF	TGTGCCACCAGCAGAGCAGACGGAGACTATGGCTACACCTTC
TRBD1	TRBV29-1	TRBJ1-1	-	CSAGQVNTEAFF	TGCAGCGCCGGACAGGTGAACACTGAAGCTTTCTTT
-	TRBV11-2	TRBJ2-2	-	CASSPQNTGELFF	TGTGCCAGCAGCCCACAGAACACCGGGGAGCTGTTTTTT
TRBD1	TRBV29-1	TRBJ2-4	-	CSVAQQGADIQYF	TGCAGCGTTGCTCAACAGGGGGCGGACATTCAGTACTTC
-	TRBV4-3	TRBJ2-1	-	CASSQDSDNEQFF	TGCGCCAGCAGCCAAGACTCGGACAATGAGCAGTTCTTC
TRBD2	TRBV15	TRBJ2-5	-	CATSRDRLAQETQYF	TGTGCCACCAGCAGAGATAGACTAGCCCAAGAGACCCAGTACTTC
-	TRBV5-6	TRBJ1-2	-	CASSRSGTNYGYTF	TGTGCCAGCAGCCGATCAGGGACTAACTATGGCTACACCTTC
-	TRBV18	TRBJ2-5	-	CASSLRAETQYF	TGTGCCAGCTCCCTGAGGGCAGAGACCCAGTACTTC
TRBD2	TRBV29-1	TRBJ2-3	few	CSFRTSGGNTQYF	TGCAGCTTTCGGACTAGCGGGGGTAATACGCAGTATTTT
-	TRBV4-3	TRBJ1-1	-	CASSQNGAEAFF	TGCGCCAGCAGCCAAAACGGGGCTGAAGCTTTCTTT
-	TRBV4-3	TRBJ1-1	once	CASSQTRNTEAFF	TGCGCCAGCAGCCAGACACGGAACACTGAAGCTTTCTTT